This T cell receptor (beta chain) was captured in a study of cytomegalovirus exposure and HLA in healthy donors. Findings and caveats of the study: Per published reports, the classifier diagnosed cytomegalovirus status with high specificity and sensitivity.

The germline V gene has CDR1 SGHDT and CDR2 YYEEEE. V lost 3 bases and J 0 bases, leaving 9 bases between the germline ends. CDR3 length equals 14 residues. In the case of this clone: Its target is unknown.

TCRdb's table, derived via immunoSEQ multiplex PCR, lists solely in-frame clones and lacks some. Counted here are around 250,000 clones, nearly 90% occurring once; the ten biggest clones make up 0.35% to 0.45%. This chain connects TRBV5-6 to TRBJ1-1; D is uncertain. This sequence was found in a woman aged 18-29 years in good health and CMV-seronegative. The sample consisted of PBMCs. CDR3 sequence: CASSWALLNTEAFF. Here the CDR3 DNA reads TGTGCCAGCAGCTGGGCATTACTGAACACTGAAGCTTTCTTT.